This T cell receptor beta chain originates from a study of control samples from healthy donors and cancer patients. The CDR3 totals 13 residues. Germline V CDR1 and CDR2: MNHEY, SVGAGI. V was trimmed by 8 bases and J by 7 bases, leaving 14 bases between them. Profiling relied on immunoSEQ multiplex PCR, and the TCRdb table lists in-frame clones only, not all of them. The sample consists of some 130,000 clones, 80% to 95% of them appearing once. The count of this clone is one. This TCR derives from a woman between 50 and 59 years old in good health. V gene TRBV6-5 combines with J gene TRBJ2-2; D call uncertain. The sample comprised blood. The CDR3 protein is CASRVGPNGELFF. Here the CDR3 DNA reads TGTGCCAGCCGCGTAGGGCCGAACGGGGAGCTGTTTTTT.